Sequencing of this T cell receptor beta chain was carried out in a study of CD8 T cells in ankylosing spondylitis. This clonotype has more than one count but fewer than ten. What it recognizes is unknown. General study findings and limits: Earlier authors reported some of these motif variants in reactive arthritis synovial fluid and blood. Significant enrichment of disease-linked clones was reported in matched ankylosing spondylitis synovial fluid. Clones that were linked to disease were CD8+ and were relatively rare in peripheral blood.

Libraries for TCR beta were made by quantitative 5'-RACE with molecular barcodes. TCRdb reanalysed the 5' RACE reads using MiXCR and keeps one entry per CDR3 protein. The sample consists of about 340,000 distinct CDR3 sequences, roughly 14% of them appearing once. V was trimmed by 0 bases and J by 7 bases, leaving 8 bases between them. Germline-derived CDR1 and CDR2 are SGHRS and YFSETQ. This CDR3 comprises 13 residues. Sample: blood, either unsorted or a sorted T cell fraction (not recorded which). The clonotype was recovered from a male donor with ankylosing spondylitis or in good health (not recorded which). The chain has TRBV5-1 and TRBJ1-5; unclear D gene. The CDR3 here is CASSLEGPQPQHF. CDR3 coding DNA: TGCGCCAGCAGCTTGGAGGGTCCCCAGCCCCAGCATTTT.